In its sample, the clone carrying this T cell receptor (beta chain) was seen a few times. The antigen remains unidentified. Trimming left V 5 bases short and J 7 bases short, with 9 bases between. CDR3 length: 12 amino acids. The germline gives CDR1 SGHVS, CDR2 FNYEAQ. Making use of molecular barcodes, quantitative 5'-RACE generated TCR beta libraries. TCRdb processed the 5' RACE reads anew with MiXCR; each CDR3 protein has one entry. The sample carries around 250,000 distinct CDR3 sequences, approximately 12% recorded once. The data belong to a study of CD8 T cells in ankylosing spondylitis. Overall study results and limits: Characteristic of ankylosing spondylitis blood, it appeared, was a TCR beta motif comprising roughly 8 highly homologous variants.

The chain couples TRBV7-6 to TRBJ2-1, with D tentatively TRBD2 (6 bases). The sample consisted of blood, either unsorted or a sorted T cell fraction (not recorded which). The source of this sequence is a male donor with ankylosing spondylitis or in good health (not recorded which). The CDR3 sequence is CASSGRWNEQFF. The DNA for the CDR3 is TGTGCCAGCAGCGGGAGGTGGAATGAGCAGTTCTTC.